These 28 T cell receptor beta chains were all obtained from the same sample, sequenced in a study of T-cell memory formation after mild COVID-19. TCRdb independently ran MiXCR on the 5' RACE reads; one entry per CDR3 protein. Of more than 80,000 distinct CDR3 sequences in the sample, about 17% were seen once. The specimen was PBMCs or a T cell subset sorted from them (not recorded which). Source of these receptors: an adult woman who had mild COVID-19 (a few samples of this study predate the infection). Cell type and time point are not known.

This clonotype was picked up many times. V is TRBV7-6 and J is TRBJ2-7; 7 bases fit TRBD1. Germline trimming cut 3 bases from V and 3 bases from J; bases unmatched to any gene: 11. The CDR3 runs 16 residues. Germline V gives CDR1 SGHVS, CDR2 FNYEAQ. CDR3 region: CASSFLANRGNYEQYF. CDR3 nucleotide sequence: TGTGCCAGCAGCTTTTTAGCCAACAGGGGCAACTACGAGCAGTACTTC.

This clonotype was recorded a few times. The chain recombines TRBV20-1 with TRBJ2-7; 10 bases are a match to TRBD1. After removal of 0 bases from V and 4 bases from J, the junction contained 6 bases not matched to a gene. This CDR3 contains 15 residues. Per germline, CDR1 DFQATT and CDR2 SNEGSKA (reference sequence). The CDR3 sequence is CSARETGGVLYEQYF. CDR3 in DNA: TGCAGTGCTAGAGAGACAGGGGGCGTCTTGTACGAGCAGTACTTC.

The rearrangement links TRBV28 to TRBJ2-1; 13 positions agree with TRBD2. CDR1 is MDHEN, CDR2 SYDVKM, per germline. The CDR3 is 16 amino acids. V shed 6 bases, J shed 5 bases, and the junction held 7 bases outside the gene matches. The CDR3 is CASSFWTSGGNNEQFF. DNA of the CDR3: TGTGCCAGCAGCTTTTGGACTAGCGGGGGAAACAATGAGCAGTTCTTC.

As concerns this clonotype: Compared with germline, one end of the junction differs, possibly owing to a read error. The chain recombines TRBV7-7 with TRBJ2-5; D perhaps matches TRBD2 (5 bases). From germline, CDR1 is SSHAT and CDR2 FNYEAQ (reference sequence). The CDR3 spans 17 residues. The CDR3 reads CASSLNEGSHNQETQYF. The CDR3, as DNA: TGTGCTAGCAGCTTAAATGAGGGTTCCCACAACCAAGAGACCCAGTACTTC.

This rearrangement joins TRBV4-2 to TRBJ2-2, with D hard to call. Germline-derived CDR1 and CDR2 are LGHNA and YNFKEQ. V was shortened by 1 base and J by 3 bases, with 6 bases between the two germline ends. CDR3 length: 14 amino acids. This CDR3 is CASSQVSDTGELFF. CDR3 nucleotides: TGTGCCAGCAGCCAAGTGTCAGACACCGGGGAGCTGTTTTTT.

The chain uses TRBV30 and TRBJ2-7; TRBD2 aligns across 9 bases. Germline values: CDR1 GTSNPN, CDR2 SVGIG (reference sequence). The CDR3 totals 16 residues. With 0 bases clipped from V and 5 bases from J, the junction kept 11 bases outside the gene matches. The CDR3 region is CAWSVPAQRGEDEQYF. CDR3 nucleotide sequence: TGTGCCTGGAGTGTACCTGCCCAGCGGGGGGAGGACGAGCAGTACTTC. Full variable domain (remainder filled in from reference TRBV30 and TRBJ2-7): SQTIHQWPATLVQPVGSPLSLECTVEGTSNPNLYWYRQAAGRGLQLLFYSVGIGQISSEVPQNLSASRPQDRQFILSSKKLLLSDSGFYLCAWSVPAQRGEDEQYFGPGTRLTVT.

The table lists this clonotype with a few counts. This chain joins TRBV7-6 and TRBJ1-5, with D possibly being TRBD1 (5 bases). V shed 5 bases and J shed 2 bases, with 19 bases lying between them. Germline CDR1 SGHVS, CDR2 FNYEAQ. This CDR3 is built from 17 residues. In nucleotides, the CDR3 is TGTGCCAGCAGCAGGCGACGGGACTTCGCCGGCAATCAGCCCCAGCATTTT. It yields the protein CASSRRRDFAGNQPQHF.

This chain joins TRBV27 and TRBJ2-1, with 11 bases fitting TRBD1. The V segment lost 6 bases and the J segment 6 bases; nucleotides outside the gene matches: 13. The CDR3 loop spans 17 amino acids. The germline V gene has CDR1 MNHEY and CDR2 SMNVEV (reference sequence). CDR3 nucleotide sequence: TGTGCCAGCAGCAGGACAGGGGGCTCACTACTGCTCAATGAGCAGTTCTTC. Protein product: CASSRTGGSLLLNEQFF.

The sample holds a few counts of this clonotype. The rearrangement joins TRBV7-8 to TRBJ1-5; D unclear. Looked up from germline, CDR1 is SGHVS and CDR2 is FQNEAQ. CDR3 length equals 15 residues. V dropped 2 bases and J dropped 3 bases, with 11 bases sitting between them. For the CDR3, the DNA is TGTGCCAGCAGCTTAATATGGGCACCCAATCAGCCCCAGCATTTT. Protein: CASSLIWAPNQPQHF. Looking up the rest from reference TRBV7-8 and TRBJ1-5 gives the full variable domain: GAGVSQSPRYKVAKRGQDVALRCDPISGHVSLFWYQQALGQGPEFLTYFQNEAQLDKSGLPSDRFFAERPEGSVSTLKIQRTQQEDSAVYLCASSLIWAPNQPQHFGDGTRLSIL.

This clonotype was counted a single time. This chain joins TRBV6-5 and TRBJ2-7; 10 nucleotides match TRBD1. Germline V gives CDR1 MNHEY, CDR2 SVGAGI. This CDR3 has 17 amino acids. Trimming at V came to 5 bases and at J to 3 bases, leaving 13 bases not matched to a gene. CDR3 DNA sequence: TGTGCCAGCAGTAAAGACACCCTGACAGGGGGCTACTACGAGCAGTACTTC. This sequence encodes CASSKDTLTGGYYEQYF.

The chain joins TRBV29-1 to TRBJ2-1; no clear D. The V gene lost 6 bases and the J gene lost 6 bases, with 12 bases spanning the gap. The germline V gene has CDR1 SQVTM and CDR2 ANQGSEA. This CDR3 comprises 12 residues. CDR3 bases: TGCAGCGTAGAGCAGGACCGCAATGAGCAGTTCTTC. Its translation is CSVEQDRNEQFF.

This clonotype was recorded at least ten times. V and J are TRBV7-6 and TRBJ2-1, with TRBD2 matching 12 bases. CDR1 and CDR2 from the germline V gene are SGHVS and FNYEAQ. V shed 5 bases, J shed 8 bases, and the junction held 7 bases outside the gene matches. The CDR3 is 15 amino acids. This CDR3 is CASSPTSGRRYEQFF. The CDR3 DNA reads TGTGCCAGCAGCCCCACTAGCGGGAGGAGGTATGAGCAGTTCTTC.

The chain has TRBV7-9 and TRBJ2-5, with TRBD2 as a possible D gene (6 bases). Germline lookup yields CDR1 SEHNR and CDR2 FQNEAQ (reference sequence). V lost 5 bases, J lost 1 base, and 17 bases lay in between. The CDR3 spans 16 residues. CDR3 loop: CASSQPRAGTQETQYF. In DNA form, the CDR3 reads TGTGCCAGCAGCCAGCCTCGGGCGGGGACCCAAGAGACCCAGTACTTC.

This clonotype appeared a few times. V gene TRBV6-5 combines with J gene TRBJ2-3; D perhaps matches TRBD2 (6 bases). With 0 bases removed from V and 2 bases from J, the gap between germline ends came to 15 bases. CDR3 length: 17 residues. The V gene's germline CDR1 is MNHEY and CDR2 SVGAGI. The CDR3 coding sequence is TGTGCCAGCAGTTACTCTGGGCTGGCGGGGTACACAGATACGCAGTATTTT. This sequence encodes CASSYSGLAGYTDTQYF.

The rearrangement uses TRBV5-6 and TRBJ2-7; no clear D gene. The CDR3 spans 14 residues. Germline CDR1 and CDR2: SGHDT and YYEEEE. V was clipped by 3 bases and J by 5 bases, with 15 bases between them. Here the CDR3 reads CASSSPSWGHEQYF. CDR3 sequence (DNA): TGTGCCAGCAGCTCGCCGAGCTGGGGTCACGAGCAGTACTTC.

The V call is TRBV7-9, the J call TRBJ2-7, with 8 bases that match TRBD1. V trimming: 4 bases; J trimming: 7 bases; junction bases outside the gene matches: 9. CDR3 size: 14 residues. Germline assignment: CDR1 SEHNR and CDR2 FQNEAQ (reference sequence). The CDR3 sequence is CASSSGTGLSEQYF. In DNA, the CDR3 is TGTGCCAGCAGCTCGGGGACAGGCCTGAGTGAGCAGTACTTC.

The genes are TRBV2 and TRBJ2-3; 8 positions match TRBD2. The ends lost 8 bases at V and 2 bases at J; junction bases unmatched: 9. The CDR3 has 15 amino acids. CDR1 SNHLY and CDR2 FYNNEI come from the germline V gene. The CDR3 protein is CASLLLAEYTDTQYF. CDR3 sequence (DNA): TGTGCCAGCCTCCTACTAGCGGAGTACACAGATACGCAGTATTTT.

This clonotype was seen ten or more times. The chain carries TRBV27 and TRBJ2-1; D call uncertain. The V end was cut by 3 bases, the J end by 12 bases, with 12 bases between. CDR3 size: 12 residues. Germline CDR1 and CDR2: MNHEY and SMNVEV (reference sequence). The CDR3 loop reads CASSFPNQGQFF. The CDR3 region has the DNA TGTGCCAGCAGTTTCCCTAATCAAGGGCAGTTCTTC.

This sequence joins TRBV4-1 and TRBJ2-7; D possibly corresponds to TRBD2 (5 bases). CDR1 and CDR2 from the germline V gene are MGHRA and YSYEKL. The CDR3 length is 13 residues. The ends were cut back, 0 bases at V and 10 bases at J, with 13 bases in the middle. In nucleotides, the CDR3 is TGCGCCAGCAGCCAAGATAGGCGGGCTCCCCAGTACTTC. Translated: CASSQDRRAPQYF.

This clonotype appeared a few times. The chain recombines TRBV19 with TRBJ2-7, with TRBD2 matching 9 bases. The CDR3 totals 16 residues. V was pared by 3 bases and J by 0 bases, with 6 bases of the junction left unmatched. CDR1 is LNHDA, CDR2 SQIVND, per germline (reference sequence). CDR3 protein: CASSMAGGPSSYEQYF. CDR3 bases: TGTGCCAGTAGTATGGCGGGAGGGCCCAGCTCCTACGAGCAGTACTTC. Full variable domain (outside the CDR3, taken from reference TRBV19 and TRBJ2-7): DGGITQSPKYLFRKEGQNVTLSCEQNLNHDAMYWYRQDPGQGLRLIYYSQIVNDFQKGDIAEGYSVSREKKESFPLTVTSAQKNPTAFYLCASSMAGGPSSYEQYFGPGTRLTVT.

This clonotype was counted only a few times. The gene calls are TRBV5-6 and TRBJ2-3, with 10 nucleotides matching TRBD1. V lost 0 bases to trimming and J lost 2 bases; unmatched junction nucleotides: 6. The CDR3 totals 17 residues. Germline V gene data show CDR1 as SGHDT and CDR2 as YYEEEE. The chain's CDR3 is CASSLGDRGLDTDTQYF. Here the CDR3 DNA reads TGTGCCAGCAGCTTGGGGGACAGGGGTTTGGACACAGATACGCAGTATTTT. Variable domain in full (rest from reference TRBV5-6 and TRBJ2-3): DAGVTQSPTHLIKTRGQQVTLRCSPKSGHDTVSWYQQALGQGPQFIFQYYEEEERQRGNFPDRFSGHQFPNYSSELNVNALLLGDSALYLCASSLGDRGLDTDTQYFGPGTRLTVL.

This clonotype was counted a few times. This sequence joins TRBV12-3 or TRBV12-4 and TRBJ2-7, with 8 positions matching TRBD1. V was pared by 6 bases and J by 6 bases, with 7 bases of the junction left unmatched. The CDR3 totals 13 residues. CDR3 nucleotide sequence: TGTGCCAGCAGCGACAGGGGAGGAGGCGAGCAGTACTTC. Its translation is CASSDRGGGEQYF.

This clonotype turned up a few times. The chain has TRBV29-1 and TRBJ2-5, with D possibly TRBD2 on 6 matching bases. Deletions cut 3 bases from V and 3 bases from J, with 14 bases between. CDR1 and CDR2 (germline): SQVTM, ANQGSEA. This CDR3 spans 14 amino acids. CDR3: CSVDWGTGEETQYF. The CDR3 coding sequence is TGCAGCGTTGATTGGGGTACGGGAGAAGAGACCCAGTACTTC.

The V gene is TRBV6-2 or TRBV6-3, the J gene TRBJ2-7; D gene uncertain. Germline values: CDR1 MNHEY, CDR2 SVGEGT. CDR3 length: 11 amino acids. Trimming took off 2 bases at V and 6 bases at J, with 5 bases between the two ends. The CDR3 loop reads CASSYPPEQYF. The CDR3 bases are TGTGCCAGCAGTTACCCCCCCGAGCAGTACTTC.

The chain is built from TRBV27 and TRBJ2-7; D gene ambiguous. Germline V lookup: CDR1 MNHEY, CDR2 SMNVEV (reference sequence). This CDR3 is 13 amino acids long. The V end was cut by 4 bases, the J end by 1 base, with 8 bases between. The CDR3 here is CASSYGWSYEQYF. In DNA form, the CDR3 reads TGTGCCAGCAGTTATGGGTGGTCCTACGAGCAGTACTTC.

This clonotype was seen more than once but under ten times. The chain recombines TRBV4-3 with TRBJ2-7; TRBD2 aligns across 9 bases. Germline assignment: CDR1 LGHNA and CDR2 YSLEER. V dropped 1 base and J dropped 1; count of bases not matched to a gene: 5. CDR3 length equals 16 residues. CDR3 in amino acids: CASSQGLAGASYEQYF. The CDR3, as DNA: TGCGCCAGCAGCCAAGGGTTAGCGGGAGCATCCTACGAGCAGTACTTC.

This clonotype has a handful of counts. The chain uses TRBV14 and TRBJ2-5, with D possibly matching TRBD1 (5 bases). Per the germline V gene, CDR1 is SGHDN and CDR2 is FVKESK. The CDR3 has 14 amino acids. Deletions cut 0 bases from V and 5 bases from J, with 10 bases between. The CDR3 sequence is CASSQDKGRETQYF. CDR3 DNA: TGTGCCAGCAGCCAAGATAAGGGGCGGGAGACCCAGTACTTC.

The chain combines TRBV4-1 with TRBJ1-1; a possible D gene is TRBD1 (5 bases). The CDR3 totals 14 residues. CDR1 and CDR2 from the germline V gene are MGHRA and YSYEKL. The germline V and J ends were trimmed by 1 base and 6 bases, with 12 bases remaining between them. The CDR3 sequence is CASSQGQGRAEAFF. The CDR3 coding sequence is TGCGCCAGCAGCCAAGGTCAGGGTAGAGCTGAAGCTTTCTTT.